This T cell receptor beta chain was recovered during a study of blood T cell repertoires in COVID-19. Study-wide background: PBMCs, B-cell-depleted T cells, or T cells provided the cDNA or gDNA that made up the material.

Enrollees, roughly 18 to 89 years old, lived in approximately 24 US areas. The CDR3 contains 15 residues. From germline, CDR1 is SGHAT and CDR2 FQNNGV. V lost 1 base and J lost 4; bases outside the gene matches: 5. The assay was immunoSEQ multiplex PCR, and TCRdb's table has in-frame clones only and misses some. The profile covers 200,000 to 250,000 clones, with 88% appearing a single time and 14% to 15% taken by the ten largest. The sample holds one count of this clone. The TCR was taken from a woman between 50 and 59 years old with acute COVID-19. This rearrangement joins TRBV11-2 to TRBJ2-7; TRBD1 matches at 9 bases. The specimen was PBMCs or T cells enriched from blood (not recorded which). Here the CDR3 DNA reads TGTGCCAGCAGCTTAGCTGGGACAGGGTCGTACGAGCAGTACTTC. The encoded protein is CASSLAGTGSYEQYF.